These 30 T cell receptor beta chains were all obtained from the same sample, sequenced in a study of T cells in Graves' hyperthyroidism and ophthalmopathy. There were TCR beta CDR3 regions amplified from RNA transcripts. The HTBI primer set was used in a first-round RT-PCR of the TCR CDR3. TCRdb independently ran MiXCR on the multiplex PCR reads; one entry per CDR3 protein. The top ten clones hold under 8% of a sample with over 650,000 distinct CDR3 sequences, roughly 46% of them seen once. The sample comprised peripheral blood or thyroid tissue (not recorded which). Every receptor here comes from an adult man with Graves' disease, either hyperthyroidism or ophthalmopathy (not recorded which).

With regard to this clonotype: This may come from a read error, since a much larger clone is one base off. The chain has TRBV20-1 and TRBJ1-6; D perhaps matches TRBD1 (6 bases). Trimming left V 3 bases short and J 8 bases short, with 17 bases between. This CDR3 has 15 residues. Germline V lookup: CDR1 DFQATT, CDR2 SNEGSKA (reference sequence). The CDR3 loop is CSASEQGFSDSPLHF. The CDR3 coding sequence is TGCAGTGCTAGTGAACAGGGTTTCAGTGATTCACCCCTCCACTTT.

There are a few counts of this clonotype. The J gene is TRBJ2-7, the V gene TRBV5-1; no firm D call. Per germline, CDR1 SGHRS and CDR2 YFSETQ. The CDR3 sequence is 16 residues long. V gave up 0 bases and J gave up 5 bases, with 18 bases separating them. CDR3 DNA sequence: TGCGCCAGCAGCTTGGGGCCCTCGCCAGTACAGAACGAGCAGTACTTC. As protein: CASSLGPSPVQNEQYF.

The sample holds many counts of this clonotype. The chain has TRBV25-1 and TRBJ2-6, with D tentatively TRBD1 or TRBD2 (7 bases each). Germline V CDR1 and CDR2: MGHDK, SYGVNS. This CDR3 has 17 amino acids. V dropped 5 bases and J dropped 5 bases, with 19 bases sitting between them. CDR3 nucleotide sequence: TGTGCCAGCAGTCCAGGGGGGGGGCGCGGGAGGGCCAACGTCCTGACTTTC. It specifies CASSPGGGRGRANVLTF.

V and J are TRBV20-1 and TRBJ1-2; 12 bases are shared with TRBD1. The CDR3 is 14 amino acids. Germline CDR1 is DFQATT and CDR2 is SNEGSKA (reference sequence). V lost 3 bases and J lost 4; bases outside the gene matches: 3. CDR3 sequence: CSASPGQGAYGYTF. CDR3 nucleotide sequence: TGCAGTGCTAGTCCGGGACAGGGGGCCTATGGCTACACCTTC.

The rearrangement uses TRBV19 and TRBJ1-1; D ambiguous. Trimming removed 11 bases at V and 5 bases at J, with 27 bases between. Per germline, CDR1 LNHDA and CDR2 SQIVND (reference sequence). This CDR3 has 16 amino acids. CDR3: CAWSVRPLGWGTEAFF. The CDR3 DNA sequence: TGTGCCTGGAGTGTACGCCCCCTAGGCTGGGGTACTGAAGCTTTCTTT.

In its sample, this clonotype was seen once. This chain uses TRBV7-9 with TRBJ2-5, with 10 bases aligning to TRBD2. Germline CDR1 reads SEHNR; CDR2 reads FQNEAQ (reference sequence). The V and J ends lost 3 bases and 4 bases, in that order; junction bases with no gene match: 5. This CDR3 spans 15 amino acids. The CDR3 loop is CASSFGRTSGETQYF. CDR3 sequence (DNA): TGTGCCAGCAGCTTTGGGCGGACTAGCGGAGAGACCCAGTACTTC.

The chain recombines TRBV5-4 with TRBJ1-1, with D perhaps TRBD1 (5 bases). The V end lost 0 bases, the J end lost 8 bases, and 11 bases lay between the germline ends. The CDR3 runs to 13 residues. Germline V gene sequence: CDR1 SGHNT, CDR2 YYREEE (reference sequence). The CDR3 coding sequence is TGTGCCAGCAGCTTGGAGGCAGGGATGGAAGCTTTCTTT. It encodes CASSLEAGMEAFF.

This clonotype was seen only a few times. CDR3 DNA: TGTGCCAGCAGCCAACGGGAGTACTATGGCTACACCTTC. Translating it yields CASSQREYYGYTF. The chain employs TRBV16 and TRBJ1-2; D not certain. Germline V gene sequence: CDR1 KGHSY, CDR2 FQNENV. Trimming shortened V by 2 bases and J by 3 bases, and 7 bases separated the two germline ends. The CDR3 contains 13 residues.

This chain joins TRBV6-6 and TRBJ2-7, with a possible D match to TRBD1 (6 bases). The length of the CDR3 is 14 residues. V dropped 5 bases and J dropped 3 bases, with 14 bases sitting between them. Germline CDR1 MNHNY, CDR2 SVGAGI (reference sequence). The CDR3 loop reads CASSQGRADYEQYF. CDR3 sequence (DNA): TGTGCCAGCAGTCAGGGGCGGGCGGACTACGAGCAGTACTTC.

In regard to this clonotype: One end of the junction varies from germline; a read error may be responsible. This chain connects TRBV20-1 to TRBJ2-7, with 11 nucleotides matching TRBD2. Germline CDR1 and CDR2: DFQATT and SNEGSKA (reference sequence). This CDR3 region has 13 residues. The CDR3 loop is CSTSGGSSYEQYF. DNA of the CDR3: TGCAGTACTAGCGGGGGCAGCTCCTACGAGCAGTACTTC.

The chain links TRBV20-1 to TRBJ1-4; possible D gene TRBD1, 5 bases. The CDR3 is made up of 15 amino acids. Per germline, CDR1 DFQATT and CDR2 SNEGSKA (reference sequence). With 2 bases removed from V and 8 bases from J, the gap between germline ends came to 18 bases. The CDR3 region has the DNA TGCAGTGCTAGAATCGATGGGTCGGGGGAAGAAAAACTGTTTTTT. It translates to CSARIDGSGEEKLFF.

This clonotype was counted only a few times. The chain joins TRBV9 to TRBJ1-2; a weak D match, TRBD1 (5 bases). Trimming removed 0 bases from V and 5 bases from J, with 11 bases in between. This CDR3 contains 14 residues. CDR1 is SGDLS and CDR2 is YYNGEE in the germline V gene. This CDR3 reads CASSVVPGGYGYTF. The CDR3, as DNA: TGTGCCAGCAGCGTAGTACCTGGGGGATATGGCTACACCTTC.

The chain links TRBV7-9 to TRBJ1-2; 8 bases map to TRBD1. The length of the CDR3 is 14 residues. Germline V lookup: CDR1 SEHNR, CDR2 FQNEAQ (reference sequence). V was clipped by 5 bases and J by 12 bases; unmatched bases: 14. The CDR3 reads CASSNDRGDYGNTF. The DNA of the CDR3 is TGTGCCAGCAGCAATGACAGGGGAGACTACGGAAACACCTTC.

J is TRBJ1-1 and V is TRBV19, with D maybe TRBD1 (5 bases). Between the trimmed V and J ends, which lost 3 bases and 1 base, there was a span of 9 bases. Germline CDR1 is LNHDA and CDR2 is SQIVND (reference sequence). CDR3 length: 14 amino acids. In nucleotides, the CDR3 is TGTGCCAGTAGTATCCGCGGGGGGAACACTGAAGCTTTCTTT. Its translation is CASSIRGGNTEAFF.

This clonotype appeared many times. V usage is TRBV29-1 and J usage is TRBJ1-1; weak D call: TRBD1 (5 bases). Trimming removed 3 bases at V and 13 bases at J, with 9 bases between. The CDR3 runs to 9 residues. The germline V gene has CDR1 SQVTM and CDR2 ANQGSEA. As DNA, the CDR3 is TGCAGCGTTGACCGTGGGGGTTTCTTT. Amino acids: CSVDRGGFF.

This clonotype has at least ten counts. This rearrangement joins TRBV29-1 to TRBJ1-1, with 7 bases identical to TRBD1. With V trimmed by 0 bases and J by 1 base, 2 bases remained unmatched. Germline V lookup: CDR1 SQVTM, CDR2 ANQGSEA. CDR3 length: 14 amino acids. CDR3 region: CSVEDRTGNTEAFF. CDR3 nucleotides: TGCAGCGTTGAAGATAGGACAGGGAACACTGAAGCTTTCTTT.

This clonotype was seen a few times. This chain uses TRBV4-1 with TRBJ1-2; possibly TRBD1 for D (5 bases). The germline V gene has CDR1 MGHRA and CDR2 YSYEKL. The V gene lost 0 bases and the J gene lost 2 bases, with 10 bases spanning the gap. CDR3 size: 15 residues. This chain's CDR3 is CASSQDSQANYGYTF. The CDR3 DNA is TGCGCCAGCAGCCAAGATTCACAGGCAAACTATGGCTACACCTTC.

The genes are TRBV2 and TRBJ2-2; the D gene could be TRBD1 or TRBD2 (5 bases each). This CDR3 region has 16 residues. Germline V gene lookup returns CDR1 SNHLY and CDR2 FYNNEI. V was shortened by 4 bases and J by 4 bases, with 16 bases between the two germline ends. For the CDR3, the DNA is TGTGCCAGCAGTGGGTTGGCTGGGGGTGCCACCGGGGAGCTGTTTTTT. It codes for CASSGLAGGATGELFF.

The chain couples TRBV20-1 to TRBJ2-7; possible D gene TRBD2, 7 bases. This CDR3 has 15 amino acids. V lost 4 bases to trimming and J lost 7 bases, with 23 bases between them. The germline V gene has CDR1 DFQATT and CDR2 SNEGSKA (reference sequence). Here the CDR3 reads CSATKPGGPSVEQYF. CDR3 bases: TGCAGTGCTACCAAGCCCGGGGGGCCCTCGGTTGAGCAGTACTTC.

As for this clonotype: A read error may be the cause here, since a much bigger clone is one base away. This rearrangement joins TRBV24-1 to TRBJ2-7; TRBD2 matches at 9 bases. Germline V gives CDR1 KGHDR, CDR2 SFDVKD. The CDR3 extends over 15 amino acids. With 7 bases clipped from V and 4 bases from J, the junction kept 10 bases outside the gene matches. The CDR3 region has the DNA TGTGCCACCAGCCCCAGCGGGAGGACTAATTACGAGCAGTACTTC. Protein product: CATSPSGRTNYEQYF.

Remarks on this clonotype: One junction end does not reproduce the germline sequence, and a read error may be involved. The V and J genes are TRBV6-5 and TRBJ2-7; D perhaps matches TRBD1 (6 bases). The CDR3 has 14 amino acids. CDR1 is MNHEY and CDR2 is SVGAGI in the germline V gene. DNA for the CDR3: TGTGCCAGCAGTCACTCCGGAGAAGGGACAGAGCAGTACTTC. Translating it yields CASSHSGEGTEQYF.

The chain combines TRBV29-1 with TRBJ1-1, with TRBD1 identical over 10 bases. Germline V CDR1 and CDR2: SQVTM, ANQGSEA. CDR3 length: 13 amino acids. Trimming cost V 2 bases and J 7 bases; bases outside gene matches: 4. CDR3: CSVETGQGIEAFF. The CDR3, as DNA: TGCAGCGTTGAAACGGGACAGGGGATTGAAGCTTTCTTT.

This clonotype was recorded many times. The junction does not match germline at one end; this may be a read error. The chain employs TRBV2 and TRBJ1-1, with 9 positions matching TRBD1. Looked up from germline, CDR1 is SNHLY and CDR2 is FYNNEI. This CDR3 region has 13 residues. The CDR3 bases are TGTGCCAGCAGTGCCTCCGGGACAGGGAAGAGGGGATTT. Protein sequence: CASSASGTGKRGF.

Concerning this clonotype: This may be a read error, as it is one base from a much larger clone. J is TRBJ1-2 and V is TRBV10-1; no clear D gene. The CDR3 is 15 amino acids. Germline CDR1 WNHNN, CDR2 SYGVQD (reference sequence). CDR3 amino acids: CASSDSTQESYGYAF. The CDR3 DNA follows: TGCGCCAGCAGTGACTCGACCCAAGAGAGCTATGGCTACGCCTTC.

This chain joins TRBV29-1 and TRBJ2-7; 10 bases line up with TRBD2. Matching the DNA end better, TRBJ2-1 makes the J call doubtful. This CDR3 is 15 amino acids long. Per the germline V gene, CDR1 is SQVTM and CDR2 is ANQGSEA. CDR3 nucleotide sequence: TGCAGCGTTGAAGATGTAAGCGGGAGGGTTAATGAGCAGTTCTTC. Protein sequence: CSVEDVSGRVNEQFF.

The chain is built from TRBV10-3 and TRBJ2-6, with TRBD1 identical over 10 bases. Germline V gene data show CDR1 as ENHRY and CDR2 as SYGVKD. This CDR3 has 17 amino acids. J was trimmed by 8 bases and V by 5 bases; bases with no gene match: 12. The CDR3 DNA sequence: TGTGCCATCAGTACGGGGGACAGGGGCACTGGACCCAACGTCCTGACTTTC. Its protein is CAISTGDRGTGPNVLTF.

As regards this clonotype: A much larger clone sits a single nucleotide away, making a read error possible. The rearrangement uses TRBV20-1 and TRBJ2-2; D is perhaps TRBD1 or TRBD2 (5 bases each). Per the germline V gene, CDR1 is DFQATT and CDR2 is SNEGSKA (reference sequence). The V and J ends lost 3 bases and 6 bases respectively, with 11 bases between them. This CDR3 is 13 amino acids long. The chain's CDR3 is CSARGVSAGELFF. DNA of the CDR3: TGCAGTGCTAGGGGGGTTAGTGCCGGGGAGCTGTTTTTT.

This clonotype turned up a few times. The chain carries TRBV2 and TRBJ1-1, with 9 bases aligning to TRBD1. CDR3 length equals 14 residues. The ends lost 7 bases at V and 5 bases at J; junction bases unmatched: 8. Looked up from germline, CDR1 is SNHLY and CDR2 is FYNNEI. The CDR3 here is CASTYRGQGTEAFF. The DNA for the CDR3 is TGTGCCAGCACGTACAGGGGGCAGGGAACTGAAGCTTTCTTT.

This clonotype was seen a handful of times. The chain couples TRBV4-1 to TRBJ1-1; D uncertain. The CDR3 runs to 15 residues. The germline gives CDR1 MGHRA, CDR2 YSYEKL. V lost 0 bases, J lost 4 bases, and 12 bases lay in between. CDR3 in DNA: TGCGCCAGCAGCCAAGAAGAGCAGGCAACCACTGAAGCTTTCTTT. It is translated as CASSQEEQATTEAFF.

This clonotype has ten or more counts. The chain employs TRBV5-1 and TRBJ1-2, with 9 positions matching TRBD1. Germline values: CDR1 SGHRS, CDR2 YFSETQ. This CDR3 is built from 15 residues. With 4 bases clipped from V and 0 bases from J, the junction kept 4 bases outside the gene matches. The CDR3 nucleotides are TGCGCCAGCAGCCGGGACAGGGCTCCTAACTATGGCTACACCTTC. It is translated as CASSRDRAPNYGYTF.